Listed below are T cell receptor beta chains from one sample, sequenced in a study of T cells in Graves' hyperthyroidism and ophthalmopathy. TCRdb passed the multiplex PCR reads through MiXCR, listing each CDR3 protein once. The sample has fewer than 300,000 distinct CDR3 sequences, less than 30% seen once. The material sequenced was blood. These receptors all stem from a man aged 35-49 years with Graves' hyperthyroidism that later progressed to Graves' ophthalmopathy. CDR3s include the opening cysteine and the closing phenylalanine or tryptophan. The D gene is left open where the match is weak. The size of a clone is reported for some rows only, either as once, few or many, or as a class for expanded clones.

D gene: -
J gene: TRBJ2-7
V gene: TRBV19
clone size: many
CDR3 protein: CASSRTVSYEQYF
CDR3 DNA: TGTGCCAGTAGTAGGACAGTTTCCTACGAGCAGTACTTC

D gene: -
J gene: TRBJ1-5
V gene: TRBV7-2
clone size: many
CDR3 protein: CASSLRSLNQPQHF
CDR3 DNA: TGTGCCAGCAGCCTCCGCAGCCTCAATCAGCCCCAGCATTTT

D gene: TRBD1
J gene: TRBJ1-2
V gene: TRBV27
clone size: once
CDR3 protein: CASSLNRGYYGYTF
CDR3 DNA: TGTGCCAGCAGTTTGAACAGGGGTTACTATGGCTACACCTTC

D gene: TRBD1
J gene: TRBJ1-2
V gene: TRBV6-5
clone size: few
CDR3 protein: CASSYADRGGYGYTF
CDR3 DNA: TGTGCCAGCAGTTACGCCGACAGGGGTGGCTATGGCTACACCTTC

D gene: TRBD2
J gene: TRBJ2-5
V gene: TRBV28
clone size: many
CDR3 protein: CASSFNGRATKTQYF
CDR3 DNA: TGTGCCAGCAGTTTCAACGGGAGGGCCACGAAGACCCAGTACTTC

D gene: TRBD1
J gene: TRBJ1-1
V gene: TRBV20-1
clone size: many
CDR3 protein: CSARDPGQGATEAFF
CDR3 DNA: TGCAGTGCTAGAGACCCGGGACAGGGGGCGACTGAAGCTTTCTTT

D gene: -
J gene: TRBJ2-5
V gene: TRBV5-1
clone size: many
CDR3 protein: CASSLAPGISQETQYF
CDR3 DNA: TGCGCCAGCAGCTTGGCCCCGGGAATAAGCCAAGAGACCCAGTACTTC

D gene: TRBD1
J gene: TRBJ2-7
V gene: TRBV5-1
clone size: many
CDR3 protein: CASSLGQGTTYEQYF
CDR3 DNA: TGCGCCAGCAGCTTGGGACAGGGCACAACCTACGAGCAGTACTTC

D gene: TRBD2
J gene: TRBJ2-7
V gene: TRBV5-1
clone size: many
CDR3 protein: CASSLIAGDYEQYF
CDR3 DNA: TGCGCCAGCAGCTTAATCGCGGGAGACTACGAGCAGTACTTC

D gene: -
J gene: TRBJ2-7
V gene: TRBV2
clone size: many
CDR3 protein: CASKSSLPDEQYF
CDR3 DNA: TGTGCCAGCAAAAGTTCGCTCCCGGACGAGCAGTACTTC

D gene: -
J gene: TRBJ2-7
V gene: TRBV20-1
clone size: many
CDR3 protein: CSASAGTPSSYEQYF
CDR3 DNA: TGCAGTGCTAGCGCAGGGACTCCAAGCTCCTACGAGCAGTACTTC

D gene: TRBD1
J gene: TRBJ2-7
V gene: TRBV27
clone size: many
CDR3 protein: CASSLRGQPYEQYF
CDR3 DNA: TGTGCCAGCAGTTTACGGGGACAGCCCTACGAGCAGTACTTC

D gene: TRBD1
J gene: TRBJ2-2
V gene: TRBV6-4
clone size: many
CDR3 protein: CASTKTFRDRGSAGELFF
CDR3 DNA: TGTGCCAGCACCAAGACCTTCCGGGACAGGGGGTCCGCCGGGGAGCTGTTTTTT

D gene: TRBD2
J gene: TRBJ2-5
V gene: TRBV5-1
clone size: many
CDR3 protein: CAAKKAGESQETQYF
CDR3 DNA: TGCGCCGCCAAGAAAGCGGGAGAGAGCCAAGAGACCCAGTACTTC

D gene: -
J gene: TRBJ2-7
V gene: TRBV7-8
clone size: many
CDR3 protein: CASSFPGSTDYEQYF
CDR3 DNA: TGTGCCAGCAGCTTCCCGGGGAGTACCGACTACGAGCAGTACTTC

D gene: TRBD2
J gene: TRBJ2-7
V gene: TRBV29-1
clone size: many
CDR3 protein: CSVEVSGRGDEQYF
CDR3 DNA: TGCAGCGTTGAGGTTAGCGGGAGGGGCGACGAGCAGTACTTC

D gene: TRBD1
J gene: TRBJ2-5
V gene: TRBV28
clone size: many
CDR3 protein: CASRSTGEETQYF
CDR3 DNA: TGTGCCAGCAGGAGCACAGGGGAAGAGACCCAGTACTTC

D gene: -
J gene: TRBJ2-4
V gene: TRBV4-2
clone size: many
CDR3 protein: CASSPNFGNIQYF
CDR3 DNA: TGTGCCAGCAGCCCGAACTTTGGAAACATTCAGTACTTC

D gene: TRBD2
J gene: TRBJ2-2
V gene: TRBV10-3
clone size: many
CDR3 protein: CAIPDPKPRLADTGELFF
CDR3 DNA: TGTGCCATCCCAGACCCGAAACCGCGACTAGCGGACACCGGGGAGCTGTTTTTT

D gene: TRBD1
J gene: TRBJ1-2
V gene: TRBV15
clone size: many
CDR3 protein: CATSSQGSYGYTF
CDR3 DNA: TGTGCCACCAGCTCACAGGGGAGCTATGGCTACACCTTC

D gene: TRBD2
J gene: TRBJ2-7
V gene: TRBV13
clone size: many
CDR3 protein: CASSLPGLAAYEQYF
CDR3 DNA: TGTGCCAGCAGTTTGCCGGGACTAGCGGCGTACGAGCAGTACTTC

D gene: -
J gene: TRBJ1-1
V gene: TRBV7-9
clone size: many
CDR3 protein: CASSGGRDMNTEAFF
CDR3 DNA: TGTGCCAGCAGCGGTGGACGGGACATGAACACTGAAGCTTTCTTT

D gene: -
J gene: TRBJ2-2
V gene: TRBV18
clone size: many
CDR3 protein: CASSPEHRTTGELFF
CDR3 DNA: TGTGCCAGCTCACCTGAGCACAGGACCACCGGGGAGCTGTTTTTT

D gene: -
J gene: TRBJ2-2
V gene: TRBV30
clone size: -
CDR3 protein: CAWRRGPRGELFF
CDR3 DNA: TGTGCCTGGAGGAGGGGCCCGCGCGGGGAGCTGTTTTTT

D gene: -
J gene: TRBJ1-2
V gene: TRBV7-9
clone size: -
CDR3 protein: CASSPTGSYGYTF
CDR3 DNA: TGTGCCAGCAGCCCGACAGGTAGCTATGGCTACACCTTC

D gene: -
J gene: TRBJ1-2
V gene: TRBV25-1
clone size: many
CDR3 protein: CASSDPHLSYGYTF
CDR3 DNA: TGTGCCAGCAGTGACCCTCACCTATCATATGGCTACACCTTC

D gene: -
J gene: TRBJ2-5
V gene: TRBV7-8
clone size: many
CDR3 protein: CASSLGGGVRETQYF
CDR3 DNA: TGTGCCAGCAGCTTAGGGGGCGGCGTCCGGGAGACCCAGTACTTC

D gene: -
J gene: TRBJ2-4
V gene: TRBV12-3/TRBV12-4
clone size: -
CDR3 protein: CASSLATVGAKNIQYF
CDR3 DNA: TGTGCCAGCAGTTTGGCGACGGTGGGAGCCAAAAACATTCAGTACTTC

D gene: -
J gene: TRBJ2-4
V gene: TRBV30
clone size: many
CDR3 protein: CAWSMQGFLAKNIQYF
CDR3 DNA: TGTGCCTGGAGTATGCAAGGGTTTCTAGCCAAAAACATTCAGTACTTC

D gene: TRBD1
J gene: TRBJ2-7
V gene: TRBV19
clone size: many
CDR3 protein: CASSRGMDRVTYEQYF
CDR3 DNA: TGTGCCAGTAGTAGAGGAATGGACAGGGTCACCTACGAGCAGTACTTC

D gene: TRBD1
J gene: TRBJ1-5
V gene: TRBV20-1
clone size: -
CDR3 protein: CSAAAGTGGHQPQHF
CDR3 DNA: TGCAGTGCTGCGGCTGGGACAGGGGGTCATCAGCCCCAGCATTTT

D gene: -
J gene: TRBJ1-5
V gene: TRBV20-1
clone size: -
CDR3 protein: CSARDPRKNQPQHF
CDR3 DNA: TGCAGTGCTAGAGATCCCAGGAAAAATCAGCCCCAGCATTTT

D gene: -
J gene: TRBJ1-2
V gene: TRBV2
clone size: many
CDR3 protein: CASSENRRGAGGYTF
CDR3 DNA: TGTGCCAGCAGTGAAAATCGACGGGGGGCCGGGGGCTACACCTTC

D gene: TRBD1
J gene: TRBJ1-5
V gene: TRBV10-2
clone size: many
CDR3 protein: CASRGPGTGDQPQHF
CDR3 DNA: TGCGCCAGCAGAGGACCAGGGACAGGCGATCAGCCCCAGCATTTT

D gene: -
J gene: TRBJ2-5
V gene: TRBV10-3
clone size: many
CDR3 protein: CAIRGAPSQETQYF
CDR3 DNA: TGTGCCATCAGGGGGGCCCCGTCACAAGAGACCCAGTACTTC

D gene: -
J gene: TRBJ2-2
V gene: TRBV15
clone size: many
CDR3 protein: CATSRDLEGQELFF
CDR3 DNA: TGTGCCACCAGCAGAGATCTAGAGGGGCAGGAGCTGTTTTTT

D gene: -
J gene: TRBJ2-5
V gene: TRBV29-1
clone size: many
CDR3 protein: CSYRTHFQETQYF
CDR3 DNA: TGCAGCTACAGGACCCACTTCCAAGAGACCCAGTACTTC

D gene: TRBD2
J gene: TRBJ2-5
V gene: TRBV12-3/TRBV12-4
clone size: -
CDR3 protein: CASSLSGGAQETQYF
CDR3 DNA: TGTGCCAGCAGTTTGAGCGGGGGGGCCCAAGAGACCCAGTACTTC

D gene: -
J gene: TRBJ2-7
V gene: TRBV6-2/TRBV6-3
clone size: -
CDR3 protein: CATAGTLEYEQYF
CDR3 DNA: TGTGCCACAGCCGGGACTCTGGAGTACGAGCAGTACTTC

D gene: -
J gene: TRBJ1-2
V gene: TRBV7-3
clone size: many
CDR3 protein: CASSLTSGRSNYGYTF
CDR3 DNA: TGTGCCAGCAGCTTAACTTCGGGCAGGTCTAACTATGGCTACACCTTC

D gene: -
J gene: TRBJ1-2
V gene: TRBV12-3/TRBV12-4
clone size: -
CDR3 protein: CASSNRGSRGYTF
CDR3 DNA: TGTGCCAGCAGTAACAGAGGCTCGAGGGGCTACACCTTC

D gene: -
J gene: TRBJ1-1
V gene: TRBV6-5
clone size: -
CDR3 protein: CASSLIGTYTEAFF
CDR3 DNA: TGTGCCAGCAGTTTAATCGGGACGTACACTGAAGCTTTCTTT

D gene: TRBD1
J gene: TRBJ2-5
V gene: TRBV27
clone size: many
CDR3 protein: CASSTYGRGQQETQYF
CDR3 DNA: TGTGCCAGCAGTACATACGGTAGGGGACAGCAAGAGACCCAGTACTTC

D gene: -
J gene: TRBJ1-5
V gene: TRBV28
clone size: many
CDR3 protein: CASSLRGYNQPQHF
CDR3 DNA: TGTGCCAGCAGTTTAAGGGGATACAATCAGCCCCAGCATTTT

D gene: -
J gene: TRBJ2-4
V gene: TRBV19
clone size: many
CDR3 protein: CASRQTGLNIQYF
CDR3 DNA: TGTGCCAGTAGGCAGACAGGACTAAACATTCAGTACTTC

D gene: -
J gene: TRBJ2-7
V gene: TRBV7-3
clone size: many
CDR3 protein: CASSYGLTYEQYF
CDR3 DNA: TGTGCCAGCAGCTACGGACTGACCTACGAGCAGTACTTC

D gene: TRBD2
J gene: TRBJ2-5
V gene: TRBV7-2
clone size: -
CDR3 protein: CASSPPGLAGDETQYF
CDR3 DNA: TGTGCCAGCAGCCCCCCGGGACTAGCGGGAGACGAGACCCAGTACTTC

D gene: -
J gene: TRBJ2-7
V gene: TRBV2
clone size: few
CDR3 protein: CASRPAPERHEQYF
CDR3 DNA: TGTGCCAGCAGACCCGCGCCGGAGCGGCACGAGCAGTACTTC

D gene: TRBD1
J gene: TRBJ1-1
V gene: TRBV2
clone size: many
CDR3 protein: CASRRQGNQAFF
CDR3 DNA: TGTGCCAGCAGGAGACAGGGGAACCAAGCTTTCTTT

D gene: TRBD1
J gene: TRBJ2-2
V gene: TRBV15
clone size: many
CDR3 protein: CATSKQGAEGELFF
CDR3 DNA: TGTGCCACCAGCAAACAGGGGGCGGAGGGGGAGCTGTTTTTT

D gene: -
J gene: TRBJ1-6
V gene: TRBV12-3/TRBV12-4
clone size: many
CDR3 protein: CASRDSGNSPLHF
CDR3 DNA: TGTGCCAGCAGAGACAGCGGGAATTCACCCCTCCACTTT

D gene: -
J gene: TRBJ1-1
V gene: TRBV11-2
clone size: many
CDR3 protein: CASSQHTYTEAFF
CDR3 DNA: TGTGCCAGCAGCCAACATACCTACACTGAAGCTTTCTTT

D gene: -
J gene: TRBJ1-1
V gene: TRBV6-4
clone size: -
CDR3 protein: CASRGGGWNTEAFF
CDR3 DNA: TGTGCCAGCAGAGGTGGTGGATGGAACACTGAAGCTTTCTTT